A selection of T cell receptor beta chains follows, all from one sample in a study of cytomegalovirus exposure and HLA in healthy donors. Using immunoSEQ multiplex PCR, the repertoire was profiled, and TCRdb retains in-frame clones only, with some absent. The table shows about 310,000 clones, with roughly 87% occurring only once. The sequenced sample was PBMCs. Source of these receptors: a man in his thirties or forties in good health and CMV-seronegative. The CDR3 runs from the conserved cysteine through the conserved F or W. Fields, in order: CDR3 DNA, CDR3 protein, J gene, clone size, V gene, D gene. The D gene is left open where the match is weak. For some rows the clone size is stated as once, few or many, or as a class when expanded; others skip it.

cdr3_nt: TGTGCCAGCAGTTTGACAGGGCCCTACGAGCAGTACTTC
cdr3_aa: CASSLTGPYEQYF
j_call: TRBJ2-7
clone_size: NA
v_call: TRBV27
d_call: TRBD1

cdr3_nt: TGTGCCAGCAGCCCAAGAGAGGGTTTGGGGAACACTGAAGCTTTCTTT
cdr3_aa: CASSPREGLGNTEAFF
j_call: TRBJ1-1
clone_size: NA
v_call: TRBV7-2
d_call: NA

cdr3_nt: TGTGCCAGCTCACCAAGGGACAGAGACTACACTGAAGCTTTCTTT
cdr3_aa: CASSPRDRDYTEAFF
j_call: TRBJ1-1
clone_size: NA
v_call: TRBV18
d_call: TRBD1

cdr3_nt: TGTGCCAGCAGGGGGGGAGGGCCTAGTAACAATGAGCAGTTCTTC
cdr3_aa: CASRGGGPSNNEQFF
j_call: TRBJ2-1
clone_size: NA
v_call: TRBV5-8
d_call: TRBD2

cdr3_nt: TGTGCCAGCAGCCAAGAATGGGGGCTAGGAGGCTACACCTTC
cdr3_aa: CASSQEWGLGGYTF
j_call: TRBJ1-2
clone_size: NA
v_call: TRBV4-2
d_call: NA

cdr3_nt: TGTGCCAGCAGTAACACACAGCAACTAGCGGCTTTCTCCTACGAGCAGTACTTC
cdr3_aa: CASSNTQQLAAFSYEQYF
j_call: TRBJ2-7
clone_size: NA
v_call: TRBV27
d_call: TRBD2

cdr3_nt: TGCGCCAGCGGAAGAGCAGGGGCATCAACCGAGCAGTACTTC
cdr3_aa: CASGRAGASTEQYF
j_call: TRBJ2-7
clone_size: NA
v_call: TRBV5-1
d_call: NA

cdr3_nt: TGTGCCAGCTCACCGGGACAGAAAGAGACCCAGTACTTC
cdr3_aa: CASSPGQKETQYF
j_call: TRBJ2-5
clone_size: few
v_call: TRBV18
d_call: TRBD1

cdr3_nt: TGTGCCAGTAGTATAGTGCGGTTTTCACCCCTCCACTTT
cdr3_aa: CASSIVRFSPLHF
j_call: TRBJ1-6
clone_size: NA
v_call: TRBV19
d_call: NA

cdr3_nt: TGCGCCAGCAGCTTGGAACATGTGGCGGGGGGGCCTCGGGAGACCCAGTACTTC
cdr3_aa: CASSLEHVAGGPRETQYF
j_call: TRBJ2-5
clone_size: NA
v_call: TRBV5-1
d_call: TRBD2

cdr3_nt: TGTGCCAGCAGCTCCACAGGGAGCGATACGCAGTATTTT
cdr3_aa: CASSSTGSDTQYF
j_call: TRBJ2-3
clone_size: NA
v_call: TRBV5-4
d_call: NA

cdr3_nt: TGCGCCAGCAGCCCTGGGACAGTGGGCTACACCTTC
cdr3_aa: CASSPGTVGYTF
j_call: TRBJ1-2
clone_size: once
v_call: TRBV4-1
d_call: TRBD1

cdr3_nt: TGCGCCAGCAGCCATACCCTCGGGGGGTCCGGGGAGCTGTTTTTT
cdr3_aa: CASSHTLGGSGELFF
j_call: TRBJ2-2
clone_size: NA
v_call: TRBV4-3
d_call: TRBD2

cdr3_nt: TGCGCCAGCAGTCCGGGGGGTCCGATTAATTCACCCCTCCACTTT
cdr3_aa: CASSPGGPINSPLHF
j_call: TRBJ1-6
clone_size: NA
v_call: TRBV5-1
d_call: NA

cdr3_nt: TGCGCCAGCAGCCAAGGACAGGGAGATCAGCCCCAGCATTTT
cdr3_aa: CASSQGQGDQPQHF
j_call: TRBJ1-5
clone_size: NA
v_call: TRBV4-3
d_call: TRBD1

cdr3_nt: TGTGCCAGCTCACAGACCGGGACAGGGTTGCCCCTGGATTCACCCCTCCACTTT
cdr3_aa: CASSQTGTGLPLDSPLHF
j_call: TRBJ1-6
clone_size: NA
v_call: TRBV18
d_call: TRBD1

cdr3_nt: TGTGCCAGCAGTTCATTGGGGGGGGGCCCAGATACGCAGTATTTT
cdr3_aa: CASSSLGGGPDTQYF
j_call: TRBJ2-3
clone_size: NA
v_call: TRBV6-5
d_call: NA

cdr3_nt: TGTGCCAGCAGTTCCCGTTGGGGCGGTGATGGCTACACCTTC
cdr3_aa: CASSSRWGGDGYTF
j_call: TRBJ1-2
clone_size: NA
v_call: TRBV6-5
d_call: NA

cdr3_nt: TGTGCCAGCAGTTTAGGGAGCGGGGTGAGCACAGATACGCAGTATTTT
cdr3_aa: CASSLGSGVSTDTQYF
j_call: TRBJ2-3
clone_size: NA
v_call: TRBV27
d_call: TRBD2

cdr3_nt: TGTGCCAGCATGGCAGGGTTGGGTAATTCACCCCTCCACTTT
cdr3_aa: CASMAGLGNSPLHF
j_call: TRBJ1-6
clone_size: few
v_call: TRBV27
d_call: NA

cdr3_nt: TGTGCCAGCACCCCAAGACAGGGGAACTATGGCTACACCTTC
cdr3_aa: CASTPRQGNYGYTF
j_call: TRBJ1-2
clone_size: NA
v_call: TRBV6-6
d_call: TRBD1

cdr3_nt: TGTGCCAGCAGATCTTCTGGGGCCAACGTCCTGACTTTC
cdr3_aa: CASRSSGANVLTF
j_call: TRBJ2-6
clone_size: NA
v_call: TRBV6-6
d_call: NA

cdr3_nt: TGTGCCAGCAGTCCCGGGACAGGGGGCCTCAGGGCAACTAATGAAAAACTGTTTTTT
cdr3_aa: CASSPGTGGLRATNEKLFF
j_call: TRBJ1-4
clone_size: NA
v_call: TRBV5-4
d_call: TRBD1

cdr3_nt: TGCAGCGTCGGAGTATTTGGTTCCGTAAGCTCCTATAATTCACCCCTCCACTTT
cdr3_aa: CSVGVFGSVSSYNSPLHF
j_call: TRBJ1-6
clone_size: NA
v_call: TRBV29-1
d_call: NA

cdr3_nt: TGTGCCAGCCATAAACCCGGGGAGGGCAATCAGCCCCAGCATTTT
cdr3_aa: CASHKPGEGNQPQHF
j_call: TRBJ1-5
clone_size: NA
v_call: TRBV19
d_call: NA

cdr3_nt: TGTGCCAGCAGTTACTCCGGGGGTTCCTACGAGCAGTACTTC
cdr3_aa: CASSYSGGSYEQYF
j_call: TRBJ2-7
clone_size: NA
v_call: TRBV6-5
d_call: NA

cdr3_nt: TGTGCCAGCTCACCCGTCTTGAACACTGAAGCTTTCTTT
cdr3_aa: CASSPVLNTEAFF
j_call: TRBJ1-1
clone_size: NA
v_call: TRBV18
d_call: NA

cdr3_nt: TGTGCCAGCCATTACGTCTCGACAGGGGCCAACGTCCTGACTTTC
cdr3_aa: CASHYVSTGANVLTF
j_call: TRBJ2-6
clone_size: NA
v_call: TRBV6-6
d_call: NA

cdr3_nt: TGTGCCAGCAGCTTGGATCAGATATCGAACACCGGGGAGCTGTTTTTT
cdr3_aa: CASSLDQISNTGELFF
j_call: TRBJ2-2
clone_size: NA
v_call: TRBV5-6
d_call: NA

cdr3_nt: TGTGCCAGCACTCGTGAGGGACAGGGGAACTATGGCTACACCTTC
cdr3_aa: CASTREGQGNYGYTF
j_call: TRBJ1-2
clone_size: NA
v_call: TRBV2
d_call: TRBD1

cdr3_nt: TGTGCCAGCAACCAACCGGACAGGGGAGACACTGAAGCTTTCTTT
cdr3_aa: CASNQPDRGDTEAFF
j_call: TRBJ1-1
clone_size: NA
v_call: TRBV2
d_call: TRBD1

cdr3_nt: TGTGCCACCGGCATGACAGGGGGCCCCGTAGATACGCAGTATTTT
cdr3_aa: CATGMTGGPVDTQYF
j_call: TRBJ2-3
clone_size: NA
v_call: TRBV19
d_call: TRBD1

cdr3_nt: TGTGCCAGCAGCGCAAGGGGGAACCACAATGAGCAGTTCTTC
cdr3_aa: CASSARGNHNEQFF
j_call: TRBJ2-1
clone_size: NA
v_call: TRBV11-2
d_call: NA

cdr3_nt: TGTGCCAGCAGCTTAGCCGACAGGGGAGCTTTCTTT
cdr3_aa: CASSLADRGAFF
j_call: TRBJ1-1
clone_size: NA
v_call: TRBV7-8
d_call: TRBD1

cdr3_nt: TGTGCCAGCAGTTTATCGTATGGCGGTGATGAAAAACTGTTTTTT
cdr3_aa: CASSLSYGGDEKLFF
j_call: TRBJ1-4
clone_size: NA
v_call: TRBV27
d_call: NA

cdr3_nt: TGTGCCAGCAGCTTGGGCTTGACAACCTACGAGCAGTACTTC
cdr3_aa: CASSLGLTTYEQYF
j_call: TRBJ2-7
clone_size: NA
v_call: TRBV5-5
d_call: NA

cdr3_nt: TGTGCCAGCAGCGAGAACACCCGGGGTCAGCCCCAGCATTTT
cdr3_aa: CASSENTRGQPQHF
j_call: TRBJ1-5
clone_size: few
v_call: TRBV9
d_call: NA

cdr3_nt: TGTGCCAGCAGCTTAGGGTCGGGGACTAGCACAGATACGCAGTATTTT
cdr3_aa: CASSLGSGTSTDTQYF
j_call: TRBJ2-3
clone_size: NA
v_call: TRBV7-2
d_call: NA

cdr3_nt: TGTGCCAGCAGCTCTAGACCAGGGGACACTGAAGCTTTCTTT
cdr3_aa: CASSSRPGDTEAFF
j_call: TRBJ1-1
clone_size: NA
v_call: TRBV27
d_call: NA

cdr3_nt: TGTGCCAGCACTCTGGACAGGGGGCTTTACGAGCAGTACTTC
cdr3_aa: CASTLDRGLYEQYF
j_call: TRBJ2-7
clone_size: NA
v_call: TRBV2
d_call: TRBD1

cdr3_nt: TGTGCCAGCAGGATGACGCCGGGACAGGGGTACTACGAGCAGTACTTC
cdr3_aa: CASRMTPGQGYYEQYF
j_call: TRBJ2-7
clone_size: NA
v_call: TRBV11-2
d_call: TRBD1

cdr3_nt: TGTGCCAGTAGTATAATGAGCCTGAACTATGGCTACACCTTC
cdr3_aa: CASSIMSLNYGYTF
j_call: TRBJ1-2
clone_size: NA
v_call: TRBV19
d_call: NA

cdr3_nt: TGCAGTGCTAGCGTAGATACGCAGTATTTT
cdr3_aa: CSASVDTQYF
j_call: TRBJ2-3
clone_size: few
v_call: TRBV20-1
d_call: NA

cdr3_nt: TGTGCCAGCAGCTTGCCGACAGGAAGGTCCTACGAGCAGTACTTC
cdr3_aa: CASSLPTGRSYEQYF
j_call: TRBJ2-7
clone_size: once
v_call: TRBV5-4
d_call: NA

cdr3_nt: TGTGCCAGCAGCTCCCTGGGACTAGCGGAAGAGACCCAGTACTTC
cdr3_aa: CASSSLGLAEETQYF
j_call: TRBJ2-5
clone_size: NA
v_call: TRBV5-6
d_call: TRBD2

cdr3_nt: TGTGCCAGCAGCTCGGGGGGTCAAAACATTCAGTACTTC
cdr3_aa: CASSSGGQNIQYF
j_call: TRBJ2-4
clone_size: NA
v_call: TRBV7-9
d_call: TRBD2

cdr3_nt: TGCGCCAGCAGCCAAGATCAGGCGGCGGGGACAGATACGCAGTATTTT
cdr3_aa: CASSQDQAAGTDTQYF
j_call: TRBJ2-3
clone_size: NA
v_call: TRBV4-1
d_call: NA

cdr3_nt: TGTGCCAGCAGTTCGCAGGGGGGCCCCTACGAGCAGTACTTC
cdr3_aa: CASSSQGGPYEQYF
j_call: TRBJ2-7
clone_size: NA
v_call: TRBV6-1
d_call: NA

cdr3_nt: TGTGCCAGCAGTTACGATGCGGAGGCCTACGAGCAGTACTTC
cdr3_aa: CASSYDAEAYEQYF
j_call: TRBJ2-7
clone_size: NA
v_call: TRBV6-6
d_call: NA

cdr3_nt: TGCGCCAGCAGCAGTGGACAGTTAAAAGGCTACGAGCAGTACTTC
cdr3_aa: CASSSGQLKGYEQYF
j_call: TRBJ2-7
clone_size: once
v_call: TRBV5-1
d_call: NA

cdr3_nt: TGCGCCAGCAGCCCCGGGACGGGGGTCACTGAAGCTTTCTTT
cdr3_aa: CASSPGTGVTEAFF
j_call: TRBJ1-1
clone_size: few
v_call: TRBV10-1
d_call: NA

cdr3_nt: TGTGCCACCACCCGGCTCGGGGGGGCCTCAGATACGCAGTATTTT
cdr3_aa: CATTRLGGASDTQYF
j_call: TRBJ2-3
clone_size: NA
v_call: TRBV6-1
d_call: TRBD2

cdr3_nt: TGTGCCACCTACAGGGGCGACTATGGCTACACCTTC
cdr3_aa: CATYRGDYGYTF
j_call: TRBJ1-2
clone_size: few
v_call: TRBV7-9
d_call: TRBD1

cdr3_nt: TGTGCCAGCAGCTCCTACCGACACGAAGCCCTGTATGGCTACACCTTC
cdr3_aa: CASSSYRHEALYGYTF
j_call: TRBJ1-2
clone_size: NA
v_call: TRBV7-2
d_call: NA

cdr3_nt: TGCGCCAGCAGCCGGACAGGGCCAGAGACCCAGTACTTC
cdr3_aa: CASSRTGPETQYF
j_call: TRBJ2-5
clone_size: NA
v_call: TRBV4-3
d_call: TRBD1